The sample holds many counts of the clone carrying this T cell receptor beta chain. Clones were sequenced by immunoSEQ multiplex PCR, and TCRdb holds only the in-frame ones, with some missing. The sample has just over 250,000 clones, 88% seen once. This record comes from a study of blood T cell repertoires in COVID-19. The CDR3 consists of 13 residues. The V gene's germline CDR1 is SQVTM and CDR2 ANQGSEA. Trimming cost V 4 bases and J 4 bases, with 11 bases left between them. This receptor was obtained from a man in his sixties who had recovered from COVID-19. The chain joins TRBV29-1 to TRBJ1-5, with D maybe TRBD1 (5 bases). The sample was peripheral blood. In DNA form, the CDR3 reads TGCAGCGTTGGGGGGGGGTCTAATCAGCCCCAGCATTTT. Its protein product is CSVGGGSNQPQHF.